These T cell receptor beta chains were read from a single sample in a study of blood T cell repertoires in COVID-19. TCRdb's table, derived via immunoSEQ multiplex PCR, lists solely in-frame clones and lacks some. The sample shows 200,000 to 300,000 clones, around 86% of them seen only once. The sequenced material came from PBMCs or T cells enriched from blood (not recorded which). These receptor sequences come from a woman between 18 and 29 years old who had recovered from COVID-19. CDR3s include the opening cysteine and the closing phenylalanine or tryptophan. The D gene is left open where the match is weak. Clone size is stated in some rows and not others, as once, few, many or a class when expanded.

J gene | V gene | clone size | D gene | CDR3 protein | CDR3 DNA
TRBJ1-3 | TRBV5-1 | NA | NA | CASSIDGGSGNTIYF | TGCGCCAGCAGCATCGACGGAGGCTCTGGAAACACCATATATTTT
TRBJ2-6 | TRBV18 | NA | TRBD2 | CASRARGVSGANVLTF | TGTGCCAGCCGAGCCCGGGGGGTATCTGGGGCCAACGTCCTGACTTTC
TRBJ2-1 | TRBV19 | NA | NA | CASSLHDGSYNEQFF | TGTGCCAGTAGTCTCCATGACGGGAGCTACAATGAGCAGTTCTTC
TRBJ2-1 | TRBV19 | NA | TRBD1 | CASSLDRRQFF | TGTGCCAGTAGCCTGGACAGGAGGCAGTTCTTC
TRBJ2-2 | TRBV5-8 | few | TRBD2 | CASSSLAGDTGELFF | TGTGCCAGCAGCTCACTAGCGGGAGACACCGGGGAGCTGTTTTTT
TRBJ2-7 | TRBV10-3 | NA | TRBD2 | CAISEQGLAGRSSYEQYF | TGTGCCATCAGTGAGCAGGGACTAGCGGGAAGATCCTCCTACGAGCAGTACTTC
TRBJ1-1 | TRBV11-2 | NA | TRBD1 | CASRYDRANTEAFF | TGTGCCAGCAGATACGACAGGGCGAACACTGAAGCTTTCTTT
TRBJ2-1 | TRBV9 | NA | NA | CASSVGEDSEQFF | TGTGCCAGCAGCGTAGGTGAAGACAGTGAGCAGTTCTTC
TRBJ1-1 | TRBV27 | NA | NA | CASRGLSTEAFF | TGTGCCAGCAGGGGCCTTAGCACTGAAGCTTTCTTT
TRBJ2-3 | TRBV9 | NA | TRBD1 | CASSARQGRTGDTQYF | TGTGCCAGCAGCGCCCGACAGGGCCGTACAGGAGATACGCAGTATTTT
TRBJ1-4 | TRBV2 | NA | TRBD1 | CASIQTGTGEEKLFF | TGTGCCAGCATCCAAACCGGGACAGGGGAGGAAAAACTGTTTTTT
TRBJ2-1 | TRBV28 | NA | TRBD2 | CASSTLLAGGPKSYNEQFF | TGTGCCAGCAGTACCCTACTAGCGGGAGGGCCGAAGTCCTACAATGAGCAGTTCTTC
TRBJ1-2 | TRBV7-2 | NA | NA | CASSLEHRALGYTF | TGTGCCAGCAGCTTGGAACACAGGGCCTTGGGCTACACCTTC
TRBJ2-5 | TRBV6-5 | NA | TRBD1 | CASRLGQGRFETQYF | TGTGCCAGCCGCCTGGGACAGGGGAGATTCGAGACCCAGTACTTC
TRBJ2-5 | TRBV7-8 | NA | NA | CASSLVPRNQETQYF | TGTGCCAGCAGCTTAGTTCCGCGCAACCAAGAGACCCAGTACTTC
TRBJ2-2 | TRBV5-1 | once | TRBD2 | CASSLAPAGNTGELFF | TGCGCCAGCAGCTTGGCTCCAGCGGGAAACACCGGGGAGCTGTTTTTT
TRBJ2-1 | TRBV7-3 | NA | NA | CASSLDVAYNEQFF | TGTGCCAGCAGCTTAGATGTCGCGTACAATGAGCAGTTCTTC
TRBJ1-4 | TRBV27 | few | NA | CASSLGAGEINEKLFF | TGTGCCAGCAGTTTAGGTGCGGGGGAAATTAATGAAAAACTGTTTTTT